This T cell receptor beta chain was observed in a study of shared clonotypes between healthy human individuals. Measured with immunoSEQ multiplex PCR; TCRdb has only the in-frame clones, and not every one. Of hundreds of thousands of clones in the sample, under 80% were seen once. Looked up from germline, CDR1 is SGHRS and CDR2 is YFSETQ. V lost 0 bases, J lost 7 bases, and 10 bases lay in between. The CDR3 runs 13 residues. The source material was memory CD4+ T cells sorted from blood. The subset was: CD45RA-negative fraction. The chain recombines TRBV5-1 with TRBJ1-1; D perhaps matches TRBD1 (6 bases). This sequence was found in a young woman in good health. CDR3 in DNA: TGCGCCAGCAGCTTGGACAGGGCTGTTGAAGCTTTCTTT. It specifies CASSLDRAVEAFF.